This TCR beta chain comes out of a study of regulatory T cells in long-lasting Graves disease. Across the whole study: Antithyroid drug use was under 3 months in newly diagnosed Graves' patients.

Through Arm-PCR of CDR3 regions and iRepertoire HTBI primers, TCR beta libraries were built. As processed by the authors: Detected in the samples were some 68 TRBV and 15 or so TRBJ segments. TCRdb reprocessed the multiplex PCR reads via MiXCR and lists one record per CDR3 protein. The V and J calls shown here were made by TCRdb, not taken from the authors' results. The repertoire holds fewer than 350,000 distinct CDR3 sequences, with about a sixth as singletons. At least ten counts were recorded for this clonotype. The sample's time point: newly diagnosed GD, antithyroid drugs for less than 3 months. The TCR library was prepared using RNA isolated from PBMCs. The V gene lost 6 bases and the J gene lost 4 bases, with 22 bases spanning the gap. CDR1 is LNHDA, CDR2 SQIVND, per germline (reference sequence). The CDR3 has 17 amino acids.

The material was peripheral blood mononuclear cells (PBMCs), obtained at new diagnosis, from a patient treated with antithyroid drugs. V gene TRBV19 combines with J gene TRBJ1-5, with D possibly TRBD1 on 5 matching bases. The TCR originated in a female donor with Graves disease. As DNA, the CDR3 is TGTGCCAGTAGACTGACGGGGGTGGGGTGGAGAAATCAGCCCCAGCATTTT. Translation gives CASRLTGVGWRNQPQHF.